The source of this TCR beta chain is a study of OX40 agonist ivuxolimab in advanced cancers. Turning to the overall study: Ivuxolimab was a fully human IgG2 agonistic monoclonal antibody targeting the costimulatory receptor OX40 (CD134). Intravenous ivuxolimab was administered to patients every 2 weeks at six dose levels: 0.01, 0.1, 0.3, 1.5, 3 and 10 mg/kg. Of the approximately 50 dose-escalation patients, hepatocellular carcinoma was present in 19, melanoma in approximately 15, renal cell carcinoma in 9 and head and neck cancer in 9. In the dose-escalation cohort, 65% to 90% of patients were male, and the mean age was approximately 64 years, with a range of roughly 20 to 79. Patients were allowed to have had prior anti-PD-1, anti-PD-L1 or anti-CTLA-4 therapy, and roughly 40% of the dose-escalation patients had previously received checkpoint inhibitors. Partial responses were achieved by three dose-escalation patients, of whom one had hepatocellular carcinoma and two had cutaneous melanoma. Peripheral TCRbeta sequencing aimed to test whether ivuxolimab altered TCR sequence diversity and caused clonal T-cell expansion. The paper covers the monotherapy dose-escalation part of the phase I ivuxolimab trial, which included N ≈ 50 patients.

Patients with a history of autoimmune disease or receiving systemic immunosuppression were excluded from the trial. Peripheral blood for TCR sequencing was drawn from every dose cohort at baseline, at cycle 4 day 1 and at cycle 7 day 1. Samples came from an open-label, multicenter, first-in-human phase I dose-escalation trial of ivuxolimab. The trial enrolled adults with locally advanced or metastatic head and neck squamous cell, hepatocellular, melanoma or renal cell carcinoma. Before TCR sequencing, CD4+ T cells and CD8+ T cells were sorted from peripheral blood as separate populations. Genomic DNA was isolated from the sorted cells so that the TCRbeta CDR3 region could be sequenced. The immunoSEQ Assay was used for sequencing of TCRbeta CDR3 regions. TCRdb's version of the immuneACCESS table is confined to in-frame rearrangements and falls short of the full clone set. An unresolved V gene accounts for under half of the shortfall where checked; the remainder is of unknown origin. The sample records about 66,000 clones, roughly 87% of which are singletons. The biggest ten clones account for 2% to 2.5% of the sample.

Concerning this clone itself: Which antigen it targets is not known. No qualities accompany the bases; no much larger clone lies one base away.

The full study reports these points: In the 0.1-3.0 mg/kg groups, partial responders had among the lowest normalized peripheral clonal expansion, particularly in CD8+ T cells. Low levels of normalized T-cell clonal expansion were also seen in some patients who did not respond. After ivuxolimab, expanded clones were on average more numerous among CD8+ T cells than among CD4+ T cells. At doses of 0.1 to 3.0 mg/kg, clonal expansion of both CD4+ and CD8+ blood T cells was observed from baseline to week 6. The antigen specificity of the peripheral T cells that underwent clonal expansion was not determined.

The starting material was CD4+ or CD8+ T cells sorted from blood, obtained in a trial of the OX40 agonist ivuxolimab. The TCR was taken from an adult with an advanced solid tumor such as melanoma, head and neck, liver or kidney cancer.

The nucleotide sequence reads as follows: TGTGCCAGCAGCTTAGATCTCGGCAGGGGGGAGAGCTACACCTTC. Translated, it gives CASSLDLGRGESYTF. The chain employs TRBV11-2 and TRBJ1-2, with 7 bases aligning to TRBD1. The CDR3, from cysteine to phenylalanine, totals 15 residues. CDR3 DNA only is kept here, 45 bases in frame from base 1. From V the trimming removes 0 bases and from J it removes 9 bases, while the gene matches leave 10 bases of the junction unaccounted for. The germline V gene encodes CDR1 SGHAT and CDR2 FQNNGV.